The sequence of this T cell receptor (beta chain) was determined in a study of cytomegalovirus exposure and HLA in healthy donors. Points from the study as a whole: Analysis was performed later, and it showed HLA-associated TCR beta chains to be more clonally expanded than equally common others. No immune exposure information besides CMV serostatus was available.

With regard to this clone: Its target is unknown.

In germline, CDR1 is SGHRS, CDR2 YFSETQ. This CDR3 comprises 15 residues. The ends lost 6 bases at V and 1 base at J; junction bases unmatched: 8. PCR used 60 Vbeta primers and 13 Jbeta primers. Sequenced by immunoSEQ multiplex PCR; TCRdb stores in-frame clones only, minus some. Of about 220,000 clones in the sample, over 80% were seen once. The sequence came from a boy younger than 10 in good health and CMV-seronegative. The genes are TRBV5-1 and TRBJ1-1, with 8 bases identical to TRBD1. The sample taken for sequencing was PBMCs. The CDR3 spells CASTDQGAGNTEAFF. CDR3 nucleotides: TGCGCCAGCACCGACCAGGGGGCGGGGAACACTGAAGCTTTCTTT.